This TCR beta chain was obtained from a study of CD8+ T cells in alopecia areata. Study-level results: Persistence of many expanded lesional clones was seen in scalp and blood during tofacitinib.

This CDR3 has 13 residues. With 8 bases removed from V and 3 bases from J, the gap between germline ends came to 13 bases. Germline V lookup: CDR1 MRHNA, CDR2 SNTAGT. cDNA reverse transcribed from extracted RNA served as the sequencing template. TCRdb's copy holds only in-frame clones and misses some; the assay was immunoSEQ multiplex PCR. The profile shows around 300,000 clones, 50% to 75% of them singletons. Treatment here: oral pan-JAK inhibitor, 5-10 mg twice daily. About this clone itself: What it recognizes is unknown.

The rearrangement links TRBV6-4 to TRBJ1-1; D gene uncertain. The receptor comes from a human donor with alopecia areata. Source: CD4+ T cells sorted from blood, taken at roughly week 52, from a patient treated with tofacitinib. The CDR3 here is CASSTVADTEAFF. The CDR3 bases are TGTGCCAGCTCCACGGTGGCAGACACTGAAGCTTTCTTT.